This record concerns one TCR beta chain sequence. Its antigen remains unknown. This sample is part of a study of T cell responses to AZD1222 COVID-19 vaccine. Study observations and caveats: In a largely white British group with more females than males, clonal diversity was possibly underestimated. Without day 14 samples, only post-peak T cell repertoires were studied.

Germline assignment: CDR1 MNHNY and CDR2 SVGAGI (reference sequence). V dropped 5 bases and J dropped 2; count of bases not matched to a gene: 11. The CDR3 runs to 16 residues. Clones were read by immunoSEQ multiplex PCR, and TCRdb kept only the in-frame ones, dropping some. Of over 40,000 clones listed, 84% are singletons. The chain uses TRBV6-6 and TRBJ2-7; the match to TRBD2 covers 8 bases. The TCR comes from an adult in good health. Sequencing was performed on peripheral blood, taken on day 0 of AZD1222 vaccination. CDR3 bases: TGTGCCAGCAGTCTCGCAGCGGGAGAGAGGACCTACGAGCAGTACTTC. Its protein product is CASSLAAGERTYEQYF.